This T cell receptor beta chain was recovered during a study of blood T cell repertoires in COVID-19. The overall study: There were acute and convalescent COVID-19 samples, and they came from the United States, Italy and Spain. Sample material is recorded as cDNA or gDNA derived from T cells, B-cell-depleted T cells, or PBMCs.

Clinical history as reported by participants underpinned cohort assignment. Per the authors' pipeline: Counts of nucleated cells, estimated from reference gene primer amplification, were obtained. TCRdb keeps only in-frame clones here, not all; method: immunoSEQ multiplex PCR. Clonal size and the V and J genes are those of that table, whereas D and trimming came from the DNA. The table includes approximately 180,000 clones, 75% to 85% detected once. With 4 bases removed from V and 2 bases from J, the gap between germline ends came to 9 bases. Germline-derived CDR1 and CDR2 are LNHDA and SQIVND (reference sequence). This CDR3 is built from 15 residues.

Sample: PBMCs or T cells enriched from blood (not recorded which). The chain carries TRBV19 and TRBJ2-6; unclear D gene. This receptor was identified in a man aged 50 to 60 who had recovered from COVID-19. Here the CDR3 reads CASSTLNTGANVLTF. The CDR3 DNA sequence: TGTGCCAGTAGTACCTTAAATACTGGGGCCAACGTCCTGACTTTC.